This T cell receptor beta chain was sequenced during a study of cytomegalovirus exposure and HLA in healthy donors. Findings and limits, study-wide: The authors listed 150 to 200 TCR beta chains as cytomegalovirus-associated.

This clone was observed a handful of times. No antigen is known for it. PCR primers comprised 60 Vbeta and 13 Jbeta primers. Measured with immunoSEQ multiplex PCR; TCRdb has only the in-frame clones, and not every one. In the table there are approximately 250,000 clones, about three quarters of which are singletons. V shed 1 base and J 4 bases; nucleotides not matched to a gene: 5. In germline, CDR1 is MGHRA, CDR2 YSYEKL. The CDR3 spans 15 residues. The receptor's source is a boy under 18 in good health and CMV-seronegative. The V call is TRBV4-1, the J call TRBJ2-7, with 9 bases matching TRBD1. The sample consisted of PBMCs. In nucleotides, the CDR3 is TGCGCCAGCAGCCAAGCCCGGACAGGGGAATACGAGCAGTACTTC. Amino acids: CASSQARTGEYEQYF.